The clone carrying this T cell receptor beta chain was picked up a small number of times. Its antigen is not known. The data were taken from a study of blood T cells in healthy people across ages. Primers used in a second PCR of about 6 to 11 cycles were a sample-barcoded 5' primer and a J-beta primer mix. Using its own MiXCR run on the 5' RACE reads, TCRdb lists one record per CDR3 protein. Of some 750,000 distinct CDR3 sequences listed, 20% to 25% are singletons. Study-level findings and limits: The fall in TCR beta diversity per million T cells was roughly linear with age. Both higher diversity and more naive CD4+ cells marked long-lived donors when set against aged donors.

This clonotype was sampled from a man aged 65 to 85 in good health. The source material was blood.

CDR3 coding DNA: TGCAGTGCTAGAGATAATCCAGGTTCTGGGGCCAACGTCCTGACTTTC. Amino acids: CSARDNPGSGANVLTF. This rearrangement joins TRBV20-1 to TRBJ2-6; D uncertain. The germline V gene has CDR1 DFQATT and CDR2 SNEGSKA (reference sequence). V lost 0 bases and J lost 1, with 10 bases in between. This CDR3 spans 16 amino acids.